Each of the 14 T cell receptor beta chains below was sequenced from the same sample in a study of cytomegalovirus exposure and HLA in healthy donors. PCR amplification relied on 60 Vbeta primers (plus 13 Jbeta primers). Data came from immunoSEQ multiplex PCR; TCRdb stores just in-frame clones and leaves some out. The table records about 140,000 clones, 70% to 75% of them present only once. Sequenced: PBMCs. Every receptor here comes from a human donor in good health.

V gene TRBV19 combines with J gene TRBJ2-7, with TRBD1 matching 11 bases. The CDR3 runs 14 residues. The junction had 4 bases not matched to a gene; V was cut back by 5 bases and J by 4 bases. Germline-derived CDR1 and CDR2 are LNHDA and SQIVND (reference sequence). Here the CDR3 DNA reads TGTGCCAGTAGTCCGGGACAGGGGGGATACGAGCAGTACTTC. This translates into CASSPGQGGYEQYF.

This clone has more than one count but fewer than ten. The genes are TRBV4-1 and TRBJ1-2, with TRBD1 as a possible D gene (6 bases). This CDR3 spans 15 amino acids. V lost 1 base and J 5 bases, leaving 14 bases between the germline ends. Per germline, CDR1 MGHRA and CDR2 YSYEKL. This chain's CDR3 is CASSQAGGRRYGYTF. The CDR3 nucleotides are TGCGCCAGCAGCCAAGCCGGGGGGCGCAGATATGGCTACACCTTC.

The chain is built from TRBV30 and TRBJ2-1, with 12 bases matching TRBD2. The CDR3 is 14 residues long. The germline V gene encodes CDR1 GTSNPN and CDR2 SVGIG (reference sequence). The V gene end was trimmed by 4 bases and the J gene end by 7 bases; junction bases not matched to a gene: 5. The CDR3, as DNA: TGTGCCTGGACTAGCGGGAGGGGGTCGAATGAGCAGTTCTTC. Translated: CAWTSGRGSNEQFF.

This chain connects TRBV4-2 to TRBJ1-5; perhaps TRBD1 as D (6 bases). The CDR3 is 19 amino acids. V was pared by 0 bases and J by 0 bases, with 18 bases between. The germline CDR1 and CDR2 sequences are LGHNA and YNFKEQ. CDR3 loop: CASSQDASGGTNSNQPQHF. For the CDR3, the DNA is TGTGCCAGCAGCCAAGATGCATCGGGGGGGACAAATAGCAATCAGCCCCAGCATTTT.

This sequence joins TRBV13 and TRBJ2-7, with 8 bases fitting TRBD1. J gave up 3 bases and V 4 bases, and 5 bases lay outside the gene matches. Germline V gene data show CDR1 as PRHDT and CDR2 as FYEKMQ (reference sequence). CDR3 length: 14 amino acids. CDR3 coding DNA: TGTGCCAGCAGCTCCGGGACAGGCCACTACGAGCAGTACTTC. Its translation is CASSSGTGHYEQYF.

The chain joins TRBV5-5 to TRBJ2-7; 9 bases are a match to TRBD1. This CDR3 is built from 14 residues. CDR1 SGHKS and CDR2 YYEKEE come from the germline V gene (reference sequence). V gave up 4 bases and J gave up 5 bases; unmatched junction bases: 7. The CDR3 reads CASSPRTGADEQYF. In DNA, the CDR3 is TGTGCCAGCAGCCCGAGGACAGGGGCGGACGAGCAGTACTTC.

The rearrangement uses TRBV5-1 and TRBJ1-2; no definite D call. V lost 5 bases and J 0 bases, leaving 5 bases between the germline ends. From germline, CDR1 is SGHRS and CDR2 YFSETQ. The CDR3 is made up of 12 amino acids. The CDR3 bases are TGCGCCAGCAGAGGAGCTAACTATGGCTACACCTTC. Translation: CASRGANYGYTF.

V is TRBV28 and J is TRBJ2-1, with TRBD2 as a possible D gene (7 bases). This CDR3 is built from 11 residues. Germline V gene sequence: CDR1 MDHEN, CDR2 SYDVKM. Trimming pared 7 bases from V and 9 bases from J, leaving 10 bases between. The CDR3 is CASKGGAEQFF. CDR3 coding DNA: TGTGCCAGCAAGGGGGGGGCTGAGCAGTTCTTC.

In the case of this clone: Other DNA sequences within the sample encode an identical CDR3. Here the CDR3 reads CASSLGGRQETQYF. In nucleotides, the CDR3 is TGCGCCAGCAGCTTGGGGGGCCGGCAAGAGACCCAGTACTTC. The chain combines TRBV5-1 with TRBJ2-5; possible D gene TRBD1, 5 bases. The CDR3 extends over 14 amino acids. Trimming took off 0 bases at V and 2 bases at J, with 8 bases between the two ends. Germline values: CDR1 SGHRS, CDR2 YFSETQ.

The chain links TRBV21-1 to TRBJ1-2; the table's D call, TRBD1, has no DNA check behind it. TRBV21-1 is a known pseudogene. The CDR3 runs 20 residues. In DNA form, the CDR3 reads TGTGCCAGCAGCAAACCTCCCCCTCGACAGGGGCCGCCCTTCATGTATGGCTACACCTTC. Its protein product is CASSKPPPRQGPPFMYGYTF.

The rearrangement links TRBV7-3 to TRBJ2-1; TRBD2 matches at 8 bases. Germline V lookup: CDR1 SGHTA, CDR2 FQGTGA. The CDR3 has 16 residues. Trimming removed 5 bases from V and 5 bases from J; junction bases left unmatched: 11. Here the CDR3 reads CASSPTGTRVNNEQFF. CDR3 bases: TGTGCCAGCAGCCCAACCGGGACTAGGGTAAACAATGAGCAGTTCTTC.

The chain combines TRBV27 with TRBJ1-2; 8 nucleotides align to TRBD1. Unmatched junction bases numbered 32, after V lost 5 bases and J lost 0 bases. Germline CDR1 reads MNHEY; CDR2 reads SMNVEV (reference sequence). The length of the CDR3 is 24 residues. The chain's CDR3 is CASSPPGTGPNYGYTWGPNYGYTF. CDR3 DNA sequence: TGTGCCAGCAGTCCTCCCGGGACAGGCCCTAACTATGGCTACACCTGGGGGCCTAACTATGGCTACACCTTC.

The chain is built from TRBV6-1 and TRBJ2-4; 10 nucleotides align to TRBD1. V trimming: 4 bases; J trimming: 3 bases; junction bases outside the gene matches: 9. This CDR3 is 17 amino acids long. The V gene's germline CDR1 is MNHNS and CDR2 SASEGT. The CDR3 loop is CASSAVGTGVVKNIQYF. CDR3 nucleotide sequence: TGTGCCAGCAGTGCTGTAGGGACAGGGGTGGTCAAAAACATTCAGTACTTC.

V gene TRBV7-9 combines with J gene TRBJ2-7; TRBD2 aligns across 8 bases. The CDR3 runs 13 residues. Per germline, CDR1 SEHNR and CDR2 FQNEAQ (reference sequence). V lost 5 bases to trimming and J lost 4 bases; unmatched junction nucleotides: 4. This CDR3 is CASSRTSQYEQYF. The CDR3 coding sequence is TGTGCCAGCAGCCGGACTAGCCAGTACGAGCAGTACTTC.